A selection of T cell receptor beta chains follows, all from one sample in a study of blood T cell repertoires in COVID-19. Sequencing was performed with immunoSEQ multiplex PCR; in TCRdb, only in-frame clones are kept and a portion is missing. The profile shows 200,000 or so clones, approximately 84% of them singletons. The sequencing sample was made of PBMCs or T cells enriched from blood (not recorded which). The receptors derive from a man in his fifties or sixties who had recovered from COVID-19. CDR3s include the opening cysteine and the closing phenylalanine or tryptophan. The D gene is left open where the match is weak. Clone size appears in some rows only: once, few, many, or a class for an expanded clone.

v_call	j_call	clone_size	d_call	cdr3_nt	cdr3_aa
TRBV25-1	TRBJ1-2	NA	TRBD1	TGTGCCAGTAGATCCCAGGGGGCGGATGGCTACACCTTC	CASRSQGADGYTF
TRBV24-1	TRBJ2-5	NA	TRBD1	TGTGCCACCAGTGAGACCACGACAGGGGCTCAGGGGACCCAGTACTTC	CATSETTTGAQGTQYF
TRBV5-1	TRBJ2-7	NA	NA	TGCGCCAGCAGCCTACAGGGCGGCCCGAGGGCCGAGCAGTACTTC	CASSLQGGPRAEQYF
TRBV5-1	TRBJ1-2	NA	NA	TGCGCCAGCAGTCTGGGAGGGCCCGCAGGCTATGGCTACACCTTC	CASSLGGPAGYGYTF
TRBV4-1	TRBJ1-2	NA	TRBD1	TGCGCCAGCAGCCAAGGATGGGACAGGGAGGACTATGGCTACACCTTC	CASSQGWDREDYGYTF
TRBV19	TRBJ1-5	NA	NA	TGTGCCAGTAGTTCACAGGTGATGCAGCCCCAGCATTTT	CASSSQVMQPQHF
TRBV12-5	TRBJ2-2	NA	NA	TGTGCTAGTGGTTTGGTGGCCACCGGGGAGCTGTTTTTT	CASGLVATGELFF
TRBV5-1	TRBJ1-5	NA	TRBD1	TGCGCCAGCAGCTTGGCCCCGACAGGGGCGGGGAATCAGCCCCAGCATTTT	CASSLAPTGAGNQPQHF
TRBV4-2	TRBJ2-1	NA	TRBD1	TGTGCCAGCAGCCAGGCTGACAGGGGGGTTGTCGATGAGCAGTTCTTC	CASSQADRGVVDEQFF
TRBV10-1	TRBJ2-7	NA	NA	TGCGCCAGCAGTGATAGGGGTCCCTACGAGCAGTACTTC	CASSDRGPYEQYF
TRBV24-1	TRBJ1-5	NA	NA	TGTGCCACCAGTGATTCGACAGGCGTCAATCAGCCCCAGCATTTT	CATSDSTGVNQPQHF
TRBV9	TRBJ1-1	NA	TRBD1	TGTGCCAGCAGCACTCTGACAGGGACGAACACTGAAGCTTTCTTT	CASSTLTGTNTEAFF
TRBV19	TRBJ1-2	NA	TRBD1	TGTGCCAGTAGTACCAAACCTTGGACAGGGATTAGTGGCTATGGCTACACCTTC	CASSTKPWTGISGYGYTF
TRBV10-3	TRBJ2-7	few	TRBD1	TGTGCCATCAGGGTGGGACAGTCCTACGAGCAGTACTTC	CAIRVGQSYEQYF
TRBV2	TRBJ1-1	NA	NA	TGTGCCAGCAGTGATAACGGGAGATACACTGAAGCTTTCTTT	CASSDNGRYTEAFF
TRBV6-1	TRBJ2-3	NA	TRBD1	TGTGCCAGCAGTGAACAGGGGGCGCCGGGCACAGATACGCAGTATTTT	CASSEQGAPGTDTQYF
TRBV4-2	TRBJ1-4	NA	NA	TGTGCCAGCAGCCAGTTCCAGGGGCGAGGAAATGAAAAACTGTTTTTT	CASSQFQGRGNEKLFF
TRBV5-1	TRBJ1-2	NA	NA	TGCGCCAGCAGCTTGGGCGGGTCGGCTAACTATGGCTACACCTTC	CASSLGGSANYGYTF
TRBV11-1	TRBJ1-3	NA	NA	TGTGCCAGCAGCTACCGGGACACCCGCTCTGGAAACACCATATATTTT	CASSYRDTRSGNTIYF
TRBV9	TRBJ2-1	few	NA	TGTGCCAGCAGCGTAAGGGGCGACAATGAGCAGTTCTTC	CASSVRGDNEQFF
TRBV4-2	TRBJ2-3	few	NA	TGTGCCAGCAGCCAAGAGCGGCAGGGGTTCTTCTATGATGATACGCAGTATTTT	CASSQERQGFFYDDTQYF
TRBV2	TRBJ1-5	NA	NA	TGTGCCAGCAGTGGGGGCAGAAATAGCAATCAGCCCCAGCATTTT	CASSGGRNSNQPQHF
TRBV7-2	TRBJ2-5	NA	NA	TGTGCCAGCAGCCCCGGCAGGCTGCAAGAGACCCAGTACTTC	CASSPGRLQETQYF
TRBV7-9	TRBJ2-1	NA	TRBD1	TGTGCCAGCAGCCCCGGGACAGGGAGTGAGCAGTTCTTC	CASSPGTGSEQFF
TRBV3-1/TRBV3-2	TRBJ1-6	NA	NA	TGTGCCAGCAGCCAAGATTGGGCGTCTTCACCCCTCCACTTT	CASSQDWASSPLHF
TRBV7-9	TRBJ1-2	NA	TRBD1	TGTGCCAGCAGACCGACAGGGGGCTTCTATGGCTACACCTTC	CASRPTGGFYGYTF
TRBV7-2	TRBJ2-5	NA	TRBD1	TGTGCCAGCAGCTTCGGACAGGGGGAACAAGAGACCCAGTACTTC	CASSFGQGEQETQYF
TRBV7-2	TRBJ1-6	once	NA	TGTGCCAGCAGCTTAGATGCGAGCTCCTATAATTCACCCCTCCACTTT	CASSLDASSYNSPLHF
TRBV15	TRBJ2-1	NA	TRBD1	TGTGCCACCAGCAGAGAGTACCGGGACAGGGTGAATAATGAGCAGTTCTTC	CATSREYRDRVNNEQFF
TRBV7-2	TRBJ2-7	NA	TRBD1	TGTGCCAGCAGTACAGGGGGAAGCTCCTACGAGCAGTACTTC	CASSTGGSSYEQYF
TRBV1	TRBJ2-7	NA	NA	TGCACCAGCAGCCACAGCGCAGGGGACAACTACGAGCAGTACTTC	CTSSHSAGDNYEQYF
TRBV5-6	TRBJ2-7	NA	NA	TGTGCCAGCAGCTTGGCTGCACGGGATGGCTCCTACGAGCAGTACTTC	CASSLAARDGSYEQYF
TRBV19	TRBJ1-5	once	NA	TGTGCCAGTACCATTAGGGAGTCTAACAATCAGCCCCAGCATTTT	CASTIRESNNQPQHF
TRBV7-9	TRBJ2-3	NA	NA	TGTGCCAGCAGCTTAACACAGGCTAGCACAGATACGCAGTATTTT	CASSLTQASTDTQYF
TRBV7-2	TRBJ2-1	NA	TRBD2	TGTGCCAGCCTAGCGGGGATCTACAATGAGCAGTTCTTC	CASLAGIYNEQFF
TRBV7-2	TRBJ2-5	NA	NA	TGTGCCAGCAGCTTAGTCGAGACAGGCACCCAGGAGACCCAGTACTTC	CASSLVETGTQETQYF
TRBV18	TRBJ1-5	NA	NA	TGTGCCAGCTCACCACCTCACTATAACAGGCCTCAGCCCCAGCATTTT	CASSPPHYNRPQPQHF
TRBV9	TRBJ2-7	NA	TRBD1	TGTGCCAGCAGCGTAGATACGGGACAGGGGGTCTACGAGCAGTACTTC	CASSVDTGQGVYEQYF
TRBV4-2	TRBJ1-5	once	NA	TGTGCCAGCAGCCAAGAACCCCACGGGAATCAGCCCCAGCATTTT	CASSQEPHGNQPQHF
TRBV3-1/TRBV3-2	TRBJ2-5	NA	TRBD1	TGTGCCAGCAGCCCGGGACAGGGACAGGAGACCCAGTACTTC	CASSPGQGQETQYF
TRBV7-8	TRBJ1-6	once	TRBD1	TGTGCCAGCAGCTCGAATTTAAAGGGGACAGGGCCCTATTCACCCCTCCACTTT	CASSSNLKGTGPYSPLHF
TRBV18	TRBJ2-3	NA	TRBD2	TGTGCCAGCTCACCACCTCAGAGCGGGGGTTCGCAGTATTTT	CASSPPQSGGSQYF
TRBV7-9	TRBJ1-2	few	TRBD1	TGTGCCAGCAGCTACCACGGACAGGGGGCATATGGCTACACCTTC	CASSYHGQGAYGYTF
TRBV7-2	TRBJ2-1	NA	NA	TGTGCCAGCAGCCCGTGGGGGGTATTCAATGAGCAGTTCTTC	CASSPWGVFNEQFF
TRBV10-1	TRBJ1-5	NA	TRBD1	TGCGCCAGCAGGGAAGGGGGCCCCAATCAGCCCCAGCATTTT	CASREGGPNQPQHF
TRBV29-1	TRBJ1-2	NA	TRBD1	TGCAGCGTGACCACGGGACAGGGGTCCAGGGGCTACACCTTC	CSVTTGQGSRGYTF
TRBV7-9	TRBJ1-4	NA	NA	TGTGCCAGCAGCTTCCGGTCGGACTATAATGAAAAACTGTTTTTT	CASSFRSDYNEKLFF
TRBV19	TRBJ1-5	NA	TRBD1	TGTGCCAGTAAGACCCCCGGGACAGGGGAACAGCCCCAGCATTTT	CASKTPGTGEQPQHF
TRBV19	TRBJ2-1	NA	TRBD2	TGTGCCAGTGCTAGCGGGGGGCAAGGTTTCTATGAGCAGTTCTTC	CASASGGQGFYEQFF
TRBV18	TRBJ1-1	NA	TRBD1	TGTGCCAGCTCCCTGGGACAGGAGACTGAAGCTTTCTTT	CASSLGQETEAFF
TRBV30	TRBJ2-5	NA	TRBD2	TGTGCCTGGAGACGACTAGCGGGGACACAAGAGACCCAGTACTTC	CAWRRLAGTQETQYF
TRBV7-6	TRBJ2-1	NA	TRBD2	TGTGCCAGCAGCAGGGTAGCGGGGCACAATGAGCAGTTCTTC	CASSRVAGHNEQFF
TRBV7-2	TRBJ2-3	NA	TRBD2	TGTGCCAGCAGCCCGGGACTAGCGGGTTTCGGAGATACGCAGTATTTT	CASSPGLAGFGDTQYF
TRBV4-1	TRBJ2-2	NA	TRBD1	TGCGCCAGCAGACTGGGGACAGGGAAAAACACCGGGGAGCTGTTTTTT	CASRLGTGKNTGELFF